This T cell receptor beta chain was sequenced during a study of T cells in Graves' hyperthyroidism and ophthalmopathy. A remark on this clonotype: A read error may produce the germline difference seen at one junction end.

For Graves' hyperthyroidism to be stable, ophthalmopathy could not progress within 18 months. RNA transcripts provided the source from which TCR beta CDR3 regions were amplified. With the HTBI primer set, the TCR CDR3 went through a first round of RT-PCR. TCRdb recomputed calls from the multiplex PCR reads with MiXCR, one row per CDR3 protein. Of approximately 49,000 distinct CDR3 sequences in the sample, roughly half were seen once. This receptor was obtained from a man younger than 35 with Graves' hyperthyroidism. Sequencing was performed on peripheral blood or thyroid tissue (not recorded which).

The DNA for the CDR3 is TGCGCCGGCAGCTTGGAAGGGACAGGGCCGTTCGAGCAGTACTTC. This codes for CAGSLEGTGPFEQYF. The chain links TRBV5-1 to TRBJ2-7, with 9 bases identical to TRBD1. The CDR3 has 15 amino acids. Per germline, CDR1 SGHRS and CDR2 YFSETQ.